This T cell receptor beta chain was identified in a study of control samples from healthy donors and cancer patients. The junction had 6 bases not matched to a gene; V was cut back by 5 bases and J by 5 bases. Per the germline V gene, CDR1 is SSHAT and CDR2 is FNYEAQ (reference sequence). The CDR3 loop spans 13 amino acids. Profiled with immunoSEQ multiplex PCR; TCRdb holds only in-frame clones, not every one. The sample has around 100,000 clones, roughly 92% seen once. The chain combines TRBV7-7 with TRBJ2-7, with 7 bases matching TRBD1. Sequenced sample: blood. The source is a human donor in good health. The donor label of this sample is uncertain. Here the CDR3 DNA reads TGTGCCAGCAGCGTCACCAGGGGGAACGAGCAGTACTTC. Translation gives CASSVTRGNEQYF.